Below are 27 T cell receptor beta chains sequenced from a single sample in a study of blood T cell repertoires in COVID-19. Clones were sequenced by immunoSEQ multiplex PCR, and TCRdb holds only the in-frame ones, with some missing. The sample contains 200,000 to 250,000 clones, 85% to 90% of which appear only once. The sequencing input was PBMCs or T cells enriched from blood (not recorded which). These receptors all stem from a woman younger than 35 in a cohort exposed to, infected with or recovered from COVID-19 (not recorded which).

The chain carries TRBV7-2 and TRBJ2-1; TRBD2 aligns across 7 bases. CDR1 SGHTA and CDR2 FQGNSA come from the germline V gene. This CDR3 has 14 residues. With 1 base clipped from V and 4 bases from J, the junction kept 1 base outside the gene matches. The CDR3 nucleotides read TGTGCCAGCAGCTTAGGGCGGGAGTACAATGAGCAGTTCTTC. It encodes CASSLGREYNEQFF.

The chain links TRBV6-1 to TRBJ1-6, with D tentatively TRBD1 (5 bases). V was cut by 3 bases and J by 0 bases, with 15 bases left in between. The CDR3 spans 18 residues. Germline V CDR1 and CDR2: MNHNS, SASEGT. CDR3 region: CASSDQGWGGSYNSPLHF. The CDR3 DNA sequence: TGTGCCAGCAGTGATCAGGGTTGGGGCGGCTCCTATAATTCACCCCTCCACTTT.

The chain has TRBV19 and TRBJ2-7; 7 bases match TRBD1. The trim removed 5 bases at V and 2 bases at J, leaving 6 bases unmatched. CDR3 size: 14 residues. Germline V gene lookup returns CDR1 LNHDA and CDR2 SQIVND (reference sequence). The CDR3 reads CASSPRQGPYEQYF. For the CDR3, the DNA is TGTGCCAGTAGTCCAAGACAGGGACCCTACGAGCAGTACTTC. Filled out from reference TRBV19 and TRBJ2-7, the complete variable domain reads DGGITQSPKYLFRKEGQNVTLSCEQNLNHDAMYWYRQDPGQGLRLIYYSQIVNDFQKGDIAEGYSVSREKKESFPLTVTSAQKNPTAFYLCASSPRQGPYEQYFGPGTRLTVT.

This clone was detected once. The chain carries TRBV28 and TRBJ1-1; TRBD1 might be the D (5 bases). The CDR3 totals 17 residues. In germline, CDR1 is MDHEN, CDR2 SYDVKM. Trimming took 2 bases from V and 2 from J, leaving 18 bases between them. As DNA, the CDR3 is TGTGCCAGCAGTTTACGTCGGTGGCGGGGGGAAAACACTGAAGCTTTCTTT. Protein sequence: CASSLRRWRGENTEAFF.

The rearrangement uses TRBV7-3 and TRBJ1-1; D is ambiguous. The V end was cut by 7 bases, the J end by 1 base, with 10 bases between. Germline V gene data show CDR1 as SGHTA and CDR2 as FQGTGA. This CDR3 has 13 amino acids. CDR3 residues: CASKIQTNTEAFF. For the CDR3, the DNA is TGTGCCAGCAAAATACAGACGAACACTGAAGCTTTCTTT.

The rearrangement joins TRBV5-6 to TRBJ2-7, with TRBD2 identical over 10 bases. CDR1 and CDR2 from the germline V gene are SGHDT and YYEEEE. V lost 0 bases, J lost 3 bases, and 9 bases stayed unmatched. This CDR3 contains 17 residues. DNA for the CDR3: TGTGCCAGCAGCTTGGGGGGAGGGAGCGGGAGGGGCTACGAGCAGTACTTC. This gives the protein CASSLGGGSGRGYEQYF.

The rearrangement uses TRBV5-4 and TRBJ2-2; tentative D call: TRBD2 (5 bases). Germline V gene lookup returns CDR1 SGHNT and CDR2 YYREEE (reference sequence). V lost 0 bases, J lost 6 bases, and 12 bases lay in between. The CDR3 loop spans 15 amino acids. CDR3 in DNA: TGTGCCAGCAGCTTGGAAAGTGGGAGCGCCGGGGAGCTGTTTTTT. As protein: CASSLESGSAGELFF.

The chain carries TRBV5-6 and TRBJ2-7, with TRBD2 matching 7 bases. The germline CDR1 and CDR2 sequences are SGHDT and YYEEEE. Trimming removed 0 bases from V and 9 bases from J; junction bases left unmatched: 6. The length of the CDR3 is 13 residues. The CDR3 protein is CASSLAAGSGQYF. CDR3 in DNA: TGTGCCAGCAGCTTGGCAGCGGGGTCCGGGCAGTACTTC.

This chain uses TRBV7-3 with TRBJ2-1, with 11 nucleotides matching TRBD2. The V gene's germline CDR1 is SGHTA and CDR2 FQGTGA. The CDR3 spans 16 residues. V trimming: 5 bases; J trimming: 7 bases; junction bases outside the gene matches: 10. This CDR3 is CASSLTGTSGQNEQFF. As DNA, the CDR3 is TGTGCCAGCAGCCTCACCGGGACTAGCGGACAAAATGAGCAGTTCTTC.

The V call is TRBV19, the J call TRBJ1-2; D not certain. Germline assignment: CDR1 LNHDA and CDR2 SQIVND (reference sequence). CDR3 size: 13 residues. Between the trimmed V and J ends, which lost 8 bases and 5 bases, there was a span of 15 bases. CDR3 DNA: TGTGCCAGTTGGAGGACGGGGTTGTATGGCTACACCTTC. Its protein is CASWRTGLYGYTF.

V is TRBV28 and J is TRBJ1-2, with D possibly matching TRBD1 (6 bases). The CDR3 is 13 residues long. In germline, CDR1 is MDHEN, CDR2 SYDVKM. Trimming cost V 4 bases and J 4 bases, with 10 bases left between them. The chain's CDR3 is CASSSRDTYGYTF. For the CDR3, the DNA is TGTGCCAGCAGTTCCCGGGACACCTATGGCTACACCTTC.

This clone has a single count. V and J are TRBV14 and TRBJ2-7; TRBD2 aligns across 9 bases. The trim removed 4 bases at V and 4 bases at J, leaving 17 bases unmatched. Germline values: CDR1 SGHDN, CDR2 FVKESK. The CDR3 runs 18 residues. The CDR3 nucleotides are TGTGCCAGCAGCCTTGTTGGTAGCGGGAGCCCGAAAAGTTACGAGCAGTACTTC. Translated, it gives CASSLVGSGSPKSYEQYF.

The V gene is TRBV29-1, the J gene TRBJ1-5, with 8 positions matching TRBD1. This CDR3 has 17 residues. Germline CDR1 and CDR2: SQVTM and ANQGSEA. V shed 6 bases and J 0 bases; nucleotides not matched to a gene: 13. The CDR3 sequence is CSVKKGSGGYSNQPQHF. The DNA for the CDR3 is TGCAGCGTGAAAAAAGGGTCAGGGGGCTATAGCAATCAGCCCCAGCATTTT. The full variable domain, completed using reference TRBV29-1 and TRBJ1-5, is SAVISQKPSRDICQRGTSLTIQCQVDSQVTMMFWYRQQPGQSLTLIATANQGSEATYESGFVIDKFPISRPNLTFSTLTVSNMSPEDSSIYLCSVKKGSGGYSNQPQHFGDGTRLSIL.

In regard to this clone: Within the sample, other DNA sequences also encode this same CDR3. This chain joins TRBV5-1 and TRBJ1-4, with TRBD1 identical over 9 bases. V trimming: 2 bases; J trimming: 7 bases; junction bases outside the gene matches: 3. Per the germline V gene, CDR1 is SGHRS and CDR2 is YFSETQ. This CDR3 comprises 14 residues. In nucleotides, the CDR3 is TGCGCCAGCAGCTTACAGGGGGCCGGTGAAAAACTGTTTTTT. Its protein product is CASSLQGAGEKLFF.

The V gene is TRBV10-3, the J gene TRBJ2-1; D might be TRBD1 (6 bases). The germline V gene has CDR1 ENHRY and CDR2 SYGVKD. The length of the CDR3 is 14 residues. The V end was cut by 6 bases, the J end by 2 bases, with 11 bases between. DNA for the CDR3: TGTGCCATCAGCGGACAGTCTGCCTACAATGAGCAGTTCTTC. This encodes CAISGQSAYNEQFF.

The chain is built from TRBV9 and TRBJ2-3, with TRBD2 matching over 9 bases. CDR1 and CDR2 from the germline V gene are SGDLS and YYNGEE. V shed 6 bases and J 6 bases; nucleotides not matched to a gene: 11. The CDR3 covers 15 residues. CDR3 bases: TGTGCCAGCACCGCGGGAGGGCTCCTGGGCGATACGCAGTATTTT. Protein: CASTAGGLLGDTQYF.

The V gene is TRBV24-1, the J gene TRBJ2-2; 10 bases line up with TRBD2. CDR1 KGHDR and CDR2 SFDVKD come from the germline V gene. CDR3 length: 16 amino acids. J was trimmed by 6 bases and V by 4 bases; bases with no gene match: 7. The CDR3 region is CATSDPSGRAPGELFF. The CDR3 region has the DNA TGTGCCACCAGTGACCCCAGCGGGAGGGCCCCCGGGGAGCTGTTTTTT.

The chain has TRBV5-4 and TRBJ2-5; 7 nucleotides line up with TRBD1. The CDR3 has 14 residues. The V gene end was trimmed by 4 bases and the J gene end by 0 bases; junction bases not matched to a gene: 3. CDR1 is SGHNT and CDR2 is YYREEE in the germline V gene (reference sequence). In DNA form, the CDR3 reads TGTGCCAGCAGCCAGGACAGGTACCAAGAGACCCAGTACTTC. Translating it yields CASSQDRYQETQYF. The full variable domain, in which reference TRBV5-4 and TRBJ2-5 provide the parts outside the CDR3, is ETGVTQSPTHLIKTRGQQVTLRCSSQSGHNTVSWYQQALGQGPQFIFQYYREEENGRGNFPPRFSGLQFPNYSSELNVNALELDDSALYLCASSQDRYQETQYFGPGTRLLVL.

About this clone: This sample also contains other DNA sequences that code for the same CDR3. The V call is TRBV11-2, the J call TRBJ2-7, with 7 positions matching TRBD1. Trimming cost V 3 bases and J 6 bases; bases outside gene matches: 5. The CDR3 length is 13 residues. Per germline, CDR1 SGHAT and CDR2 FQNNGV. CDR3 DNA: TGTGCCAGCAGCTTGGACAGGTCTGGCGAGCAGTACTTC. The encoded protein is CASSLDRSGEQYF.

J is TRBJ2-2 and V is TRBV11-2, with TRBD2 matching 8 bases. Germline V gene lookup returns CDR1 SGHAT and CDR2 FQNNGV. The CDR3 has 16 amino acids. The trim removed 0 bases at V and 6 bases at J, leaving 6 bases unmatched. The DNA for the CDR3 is TGTGCCAGCAGCTTAGAGGCGGGGGGTCTGGCCGGGGAGCTGTTTTTT. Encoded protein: CASSLEAGGLAGELFF. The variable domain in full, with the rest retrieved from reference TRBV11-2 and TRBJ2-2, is EAGVAQSPRYKIIEKRQSVAFWCNPISGHATLYWYQQILGQGPKLLIQFQNNGVVDDSQLPKDRFSAERLKGVDSTLKIQPAKLEDSAVYLCASSLEAGGLAGELFFGEGSRLTVL.

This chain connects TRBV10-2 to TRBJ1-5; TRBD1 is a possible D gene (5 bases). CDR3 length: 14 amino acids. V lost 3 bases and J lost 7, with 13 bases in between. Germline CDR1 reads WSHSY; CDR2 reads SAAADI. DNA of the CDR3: TGCGCCAGCAGTGACTTGTCGCGGGGGCAGCCCCAGCATTTT. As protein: CASSDLSRGQPQHF.

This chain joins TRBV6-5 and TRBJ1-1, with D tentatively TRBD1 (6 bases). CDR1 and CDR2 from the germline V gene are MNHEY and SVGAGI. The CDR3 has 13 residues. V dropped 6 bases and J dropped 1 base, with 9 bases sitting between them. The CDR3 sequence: CASRPRGNTEAFF. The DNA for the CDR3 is TGTGCCAGCAGGCCCAGGGGGAACACTGAAGCTTTCTTT.

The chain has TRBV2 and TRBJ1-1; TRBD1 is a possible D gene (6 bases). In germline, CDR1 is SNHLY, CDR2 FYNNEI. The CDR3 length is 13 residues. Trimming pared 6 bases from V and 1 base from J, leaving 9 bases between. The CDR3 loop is CASRVTGNTEAFF. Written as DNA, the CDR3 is TGTGCCAGCAGGGTGACAGGGAACACTGAAGCTTTCTTT.

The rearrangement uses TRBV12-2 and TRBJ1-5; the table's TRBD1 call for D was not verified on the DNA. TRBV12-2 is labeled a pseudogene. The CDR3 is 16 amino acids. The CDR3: CASRLAGTEINQPQHF. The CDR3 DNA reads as TGTGCAAGTCGCTTAGCGGGGACAGAAATTAATCAGCCCCAGCATTTT.

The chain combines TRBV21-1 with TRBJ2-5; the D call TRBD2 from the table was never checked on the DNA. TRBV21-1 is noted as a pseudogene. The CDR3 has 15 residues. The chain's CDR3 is CASSKGEGTTETQYF. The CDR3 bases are TGTGCCAGCAGCAAAGGGGAGGGGACCACGGAGACCCAGTACTTC.

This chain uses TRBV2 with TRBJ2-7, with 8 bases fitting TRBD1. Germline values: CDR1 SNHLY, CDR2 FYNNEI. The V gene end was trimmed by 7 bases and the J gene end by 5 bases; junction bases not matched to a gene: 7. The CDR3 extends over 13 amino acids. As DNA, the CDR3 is TGTGCCAGCAACGGGGACAGGAGGAACGAGCAGTACTTC. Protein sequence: CASNGDRRNEQYF.

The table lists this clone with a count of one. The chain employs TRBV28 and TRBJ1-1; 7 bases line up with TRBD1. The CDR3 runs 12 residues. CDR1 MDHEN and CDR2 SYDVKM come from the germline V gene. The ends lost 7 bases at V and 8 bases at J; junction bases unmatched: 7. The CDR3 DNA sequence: TGTGCCAGCACTCCGGACAGGCAGGAAGCTTTCTTT. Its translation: CASTPDRQEAFF.